This is a list of T cell receptor beta chains from one sample in a study of T cells after yellow fever vaccination. TCRdb used MiXCR to reprocess the 5' RACE reads, holding one entry per CDR3 protein. Found here are 250,000 to 350,000 distinct CDR3 sequences, approximately 4% of them singletons; the top ten hold around 19%. The specimen was PBMCs, collected 15 days after the yellow fever booster vaccination. The receptors stem from a man aged 18 to 30 who received the YFV17D yellow fever vaccine. Each CDR3 is given with its conserved first and last residue. A D gene is named only where the DNA matches it firmly. Not every row has a clone size; where given, it reads once, few, many or a size class.

CDR3aa,CDR3nt,v_gene,j_gene,abundance,d_gene
CASSQAGLSGGSGELFF,TGCGCCAGCAGCCAGGCCGGGCTGAGCGGGGGCAGCGGGGAGCTGTTTTTT,TRBV5-1,TRBJ2-2,-,TRBD2
CASSFSTEGNTIYF,TGTGCCAGCAGCTTTTCTACGGAAGGAAACACCATATATTTT,TRBV7-9,TRBJ1-3,few,-
CASSQETGSTQETQYF,TGCGCCAGCAGCCAAGAAACGGGGAGTACTCAAGAGACCCAGTACTTC,TRBV4-3,TRBJ2-5,many,-
CASTAERLGPLHF,TGCGCCAGCACAGCTGAACGGCTGGGACCCCTCCACTTT,TRBV5-1,TRBJ1-6,many,-
CASRLQTVNTEAFF,TGTGCCAGCAGACTACAAACAGTGAACACTGAAGCTTTCTTT,TRBV11-2,TRBJ1-1,-,-
CASSTGLAGVETQYF,TGCGCCAGCAGCACTGGACTAGCGGGGGTAGAGACCCAGTACTTC,TRBV5-1,TRBJ2-5,-,TRBD2
CSVPGQGYYGYTF,TGCAGCGTCCCCGGACAGGGCTACTATGGCTACACCTTC,TRBV29-1,TRBJ1-2,few,TRBD1
CAITSDGPYTEAFF,TGTGCCATCACCTCCGACGGGCCGTACACTGAAGCTTTCTTT,TRBV10-3,TRBJ1-1,many,-
CASSVPQQFF,TGTGCCAGCAGCGTCCCCCAACAGTTCTTC,TRBV7-9,TRBJ2-1,many,-
CAITAGLAGGADTQYF,TGTGCCATCACCGCGGGACTAGCGGGGGGCGCAGATACGCAGTATTTT,TRBV10-3,TRBJ2-3,few,TRBD2
CASSERRLAGRTQYF,TGTGCCAGCAGCGAACGGCGACTAGCGGGGAGGACCCAGTACTTC,TRBV7-2,TRBJ2-5,few,TRBD2
CASSPRASGGSYEQYF,TGTGCCAGCTCACCACGGGCCAGCGGGGGTTCCTACGAGCAGTACTTC,TRBV18,TRBJ2-7,few,TRBD2
CASSSRGEGDTEAFF,TGTGCCAGCAGTTCCCGAGGGGAGGGGGATACTGAAGCTTTCTTT,TRBV6-5,TRBJ1-1,few,-
CSVGFAGRNEKLFF,TGCAGCGTTGGGTTTGCCGGGAGGAACGAAAAACTGTTTTTT,TRBV29-1,TRBJ1-4,few,-
CASSYITTGDTEAFF,TGTGCCAGCAGTTATATAACGACAGGGGACACTGAAGCTTTCTTT,TRBV5-4,TRBJ1-1,-,TRBD1
CASSVELGHQETQYF,TGTGCCAGCAGCGTAGAGCTCGGTCACCAAGAGACCCAGTACTTC,TRBV9,TRBJ2-5,few,-
CASSSRQGQREKLFF,TGTGCCAGCAGTTCCCGACAGGGTCAACGTGAAAAACTGTTTTTT,TRBV28,TRBJ1-4,many,TRBD1
CASSMFGVAGELFF,TGTGCCAGTAGTATGTTCGGGGTGGCCGGGGAGCTGTTTTTT,TRBV19,TRBJ2-2,-,-
CSARDYSGGYNEQFF,TGCAGTGCTAGAGATTACAGCGGGGGTTACAATGAGCAGTTCTTC,TRBV20-1,TRBJ2-1,many,TRBD2
CASSLARTTEAFF,TGCGCCAGCAGCTTGGCGAGGACCACAGAAGCTTTCTTT,TRBV5-1,TRBJ1-1,few,-
CASSFPRGGNSYNSPLHF,TGTGCCAGCAGCTTCCCCCGGGGCGGGAACTCCTATAATTCACCCCTCCACTTT,TRBV7-8,TRBJ1-6,few,-
CSAVGQGRETQYF,TGCAGTGCAGTGGGGCAGGGGAGGGAGACCCAGTACTTC,TRBV20-1,TRBJ2-5,many,-
CASRKAGVRDTQYF,TGTGCCAGCAGGAAAGCGGGGGTCAGAGATACGCAGTATTTT,TRBV12-3/TRBV12-4,TRBJ2-3,few,TRBD2
CASSYTPGPADTQYF,TGTGCCAGCAGCTACACCCCCGGGCCCGCAGATACGCAGTATTTT,TRBV6-5,TRBJ2-3,many,-
CASSNRDTYTDTQYF,TGTGCCAGCAGCAATAGGGACACCTACACAGATACGCAGTATTTT,TRBV7-9,TRBJ2-3,many,-
CSATGTASTDTQYF,TGCAGTGCAACGGGGACTGCGAGCACAGATACGCAGTATTTT,TRBV20-1,TRBJ2-3,many,-
CSAGRFGTGPQPQHF,TGCAGTGCTGGGCGGTTTGGGACAGGGCCCCAGCCCCAGCATTTT,TRBV20-1,TRBJ1-5,-,TRBD1
CSAREGLAGETQYF,TGCAGTGCTAGAGAGGGACTAGCGGGGGAGACCCAGTACTTC,TRBV20-1,TRBJ2-5,few,TRBD2
CASSLQGFNYGYTF,TGTGCCAGCAGTTTACAGGGGTTTAACTATGGCTACACCTTC,TRBV12-3/TRBV12-4,TRBJ1-2,many,-
CASWGQGGMAEAFF,TGTGCCAGCTGGGGACAGGGAGGAATGGCTGAAGCTTTCTTT,TRBV27,TRBJ1-1,many,TRBD1
CASRPVSSPLHF,TGTGCCAGTCGTCCCGTTAGTTCACCCCTCCACTTT,TRBV27,TRBJ1-6,-,-
CAWSVLRGLLAGLSYEQYF,TGTGCCTGGAGTGTACTTCGGGGCCTACTAGCGGGGCTCTCCTACGAGCAGTACTTC,TRBV30,TRBJ2-7,-,TRBD2
CASSSTTGGTVVGGNEKLFF,TGTGCCAGCAGCTCGACGACAGGGGGCACGGTCGTGGGGGGGAATGAAAAACTGTTTTTT,TRBV11-2,TRBJ1-4,many,TRBD1
CASSLVRTTDTQYF,TGCGCCAGCAGCTTGGTACGGACCACAGATACGCAGTATTTT,TRBV5-1,TRBJ2-3,-,-
CAISGDEQGASRTEAFF,TGTGCCATCAGTGGAGATGAGCAGGGGGCTAGTAGAACTGAAGCTTTCTTT,TRBV10-3,TRBJ1-1,few,TRBD1
CAWRDRDRGSMGSPLHF,TGTGCCTGGAGGGACCGTGACAGGGGGAGCATGGGGTCACCCCTCCACTTT,TRBV30,TRBJ1-6,-,TRBD1
CASSSKDSISTDTQYF,TGTGCCAGCAGCTCCAAGGACAGTATAAGCACAGATACGCAGTATTTT,TRBV7-3,TRBJ2-3,few,-
CASSLGAGSGYTF,TGCGCCAGCAGCTTGGGGGCAGGGTCTGGCTACACCTTC,TRBV5-1,TRBJ1-2,few,-
CASSLTGGTHNEQFF,TGTGCCAGCAGCTTAACCGGCGGGACACACAATGAGCAGTTCTTC,TRBV7-3,TRBJ2-1,many,-
CASSLGGVGYTF,TGTGCCAGCAGCTTGGGCGGGGTCGGCTACACCTTC,TRBV5-6,TRBJ1-2,many,-
CSVEDATTKQETQYF,TGCAGCGTTGAAGATGCGACTACCAAACAAGAGACCCAGTACTTC,TRBV29-1,TRBJ2-5,many,-
CASSQDPSGVGDSPLHF,TGCGCCAGCAGCCAAGACCCCTCAGGGGTCGGGGATTCACCCCTCCACTTT,TRBV4-3,TRBJ1-6,few,-
CATSVDRVSYEQYF,TGTGCCACCAGCGTGGACAGGGTGTCCTACGAGCAGTACTTC,TRBV15,TRBJ2-7,few,TRBD1
CASSPRAVTEAFF,TGCGCCAGCAGCCCTAGGGCCGTAACTGAAGCTTTCTTT,TRBV4-3,TRBJ1-1,-,-
CAISEGGPSTDTQYF,TGTGCCATCAGTGAGGGGGGGCCGAGCACAGATACGCAGTATTTT,TRBV10-3,TRBJ2-3,many,-
CASSLAELVDEQFF,TGCGCCAGCAGCTTGGCGGAATTAGTCGATGAGCAGTTCTTC,TRBV5-1,TRBJ2-1,many,-
CSVAILGNEQFF,TGCAGCGTCGCTATCTTAGGGAATGAGCAGTTCTTC,TRBV29-1,TRBJ2-1,many,-
CASSHSGVSYNEQFF,TGTGCCAGCAGCCATAGCGGGGTATCCTACAATGAGCAGTTCTTC,TRBV3-1,TRBJ2-1,-,TRBD2
CASRNTGGGYGYTF,TGTGCCAGCAGGAATACAGGGGGCGGCTATGGCTACACCTTC,TRBV11-2,TRBJ1-2,many,TRBD1
CASGRLAGGPPDTQYF,TGTGCCAGCGGCCGACTAGCGGGGGGGCCTCCAGATACGCAGTATTTT,TRBV6-5,TRBJ2-3,many,TRBD2
CASSEMTGLPLEQYF,TGTGCCAGCAGTGAGATGACAGGGTTGCCCCTCGAGCAGTACTTC,TRBV6-1,TRBJ2-7,few,TRBD1